Below are 10 T cell receptor beta chains sequenced from a single sample in a study of T-cell reconstitution after alpha-beta-depleted transplantation in children. Unique molecular identifiers were used to barcode this TCRbeta library. TCRdb itself ran the PCR reads through MiXCR, one entry per CDR3 protein. The sample has around 130,000 distinct CDR3 sequences, around 9.8% seen once; the top ten hold less than 25%. Sequencing used PBMCs, mostly from graft donor cells, obtained 180 days after TCRalphabeta/CD19-depleted stem cell transplant. The receptors were sampled from a girl under three years old who had a stem cell transplant for combined immunodeficiency, so the T cells may come from the graft donor.

Comment on this clonotype: One end of the junction is discordant with germline, which a read error may explain. This rearrangement joins TRBV6-5 to TRBJ1-2; D perhaps matches TRBD1 (5 bases). This CDR3 is 15 amino acids long. Germline V CDR1 and CDR2: MNHEY, SVGAGI. CDR3: CASSYSRQTGYGDTF. Written as DNA, the CDR3 is TGTGCCAGCAGTTACTCGAGACAGACTGGTTATGGCGACACCTTC.

CDR3 amino acids: CASSPLGQFPLHF. The CDR3 DNA reads as TGTGCCAGCAGCCCACTGGGACAATTCCCCCTCCACTTT. The chain couples TRBV7-9 to TRBJ1-6, with D possibly being TRBD1 (6 bases). The germline CDR1 and CDR2 sequences are SEHNR and FQNEAQ (reference sequence). This CDR3 has 13 residues. The V end was cut by 5 bases, the J end by 13 bases, with 15 bases between.

This clonotype was seen only a few times. This chain joins TRBV7-3 and TRBJ2-2; the match to TRBD2 covers 9 bases. This CDR3 has 16 residues. V dropped 4 bases and J dropped 5; count of bases not matched to a gene: 8. Germline V gives CDR1 SGHTA, CDR2 FQGTGA. CDR3 coding DNA: TGTGCCAGCAGCTCGCTAGCGGGATGGGGTACCGGGGAGCTGTTTTTT. Translation gives CASSSLAGWGTGELFF.

This sequence joins TRBV20-1 and TRBJ2-1; no clear D gene. In germline, CDR1 is DFQATT, CDR2 SNEGSKA (reference sequence). Between the trimmed V and J ends, which lost 7 bases and 0 bases, there was a span of 16 bases. CDR3 length: 15 amino acids. CDR3 sequence: CSGVPPLSSYNEQFF. CDR3 sequence (DNA): TGCAGTGGGGTCCCACCTCTGAGCTCCTACAATGAGCAGTTCTTC.

This clonotype has only a few counts. This chain uses TRBV28 with TRBJ1-4, with 9 bases matching TRBD1. Germline assignment: CDR1 MDHEN and CDR2 SYDVKM. J was trimmed by 7 bases and V by 3 bases; bases with no gene match: 6. The CDR3 loop spans 15 amino acids. This CDR3 is CASSLLGQGGEKLFF. Written as DNA, the CDR3 is TGTGCCAGCAGTTTGTTGGGACAGGGCGGTGAAAAACTGTTTTTT. The full variable domain, with the rest looked up from reference TRBV28 and TRBJ1-4, is DVKVTQSSRYLVKRTGEKVFLECVQDMDHENMFWYRQDPGLGLRLIYFSYDVKMKEKGDIPEGYSVSREKKERFSLILESASTNQTSMYLCASSLLGQGGEKLFFGSGTQLSVL.

This clonotype has more than one count but fewer than ten. The chain recombines TRBV28 with TRBJ1-5; TRBD1 agrees at 9 bases. This CDR3 has 14 amino acids. Germline CDR1 MDHEN, CDR2 SYDVKM. The ends lost 2 bases at V and 6 bases at J; junction bases unmatched: 2. The CDR3 reads CASSLRQGVQPQHF. DNA of the CDR3: TGTGCCAGCAGTTTAAGACAGGGGGTTCAGCCCCAGCATTTT.

The gene calls are TRBV3-1 and TRBJ2-5, with D perhaps TRBD1 (6 bases). V gave up 8 bases and J gave up 1 base, with 17 bases separating them. The CDR3 totals 15 residues. Germline V gene lookup returns CDR1 LGHDT and CDR2 YNNKEL (reference sequence). The CDR3 reads CASCPRQDLQETQYF. The CDR3 nucleotides are TGTGCCAGCTGCCCCCGACAGGACCTCCAAGAGACCCAGTACTTC.

This clonotype has a count of ten or more. The CDR3 loop is CASGWSTDTQYF. CDR3 in DNA: TGCGCCAGCGGGTGGAGCACAGATACGCAGTATTTT. The rearrangement uses TRBV5-1 and TRBJ2-3; no reliable D call. Trimming shortened V by 7 bases and J by 0 bases, and 6 bases separated the two germline ends. Germline V gives CDR1 SGHRS, CDR2 YFSETQ. This CDR3 has 12 amino acids.

This clonotype was counted between two and nine times. The genes are TRBV24-1 and TRBJ2-1; D is possibly TRBD1 or TRBD2 (5 bases each). Germline V gene lookup returns CDR1 KGHDR and CDR2 SFDVKD. This CDR3 is built from 17 residues. V shed 3 bases and J shed 0 bases, with 14 bases lying between them. CDR3 coding DNA: TGTGCCACCAGTGATCCCGGGACGCCGAGCTCCTACAATGAGCAGTTCTTC. Residues: CATSDPGTPSSYNEQFF.

In its sample, this clonotype was seen a few times. The chain combines TRBV29-1 with TRBJ2-2, with TRBD2 matching 7 bases. The ends lost 2 bases at V and 10 bases at J; junction bases unmatched: 4. The CDR3 totals 12 residues. CDR1 and CDR2 from the germline V gene are SQVTM and ANQGSEA. DNA of the CDR3: TGCAGCGTTGAAAGGGAGGGAGAGGAGCTGTTTTTT. Protein: CSVEREGEELFF.